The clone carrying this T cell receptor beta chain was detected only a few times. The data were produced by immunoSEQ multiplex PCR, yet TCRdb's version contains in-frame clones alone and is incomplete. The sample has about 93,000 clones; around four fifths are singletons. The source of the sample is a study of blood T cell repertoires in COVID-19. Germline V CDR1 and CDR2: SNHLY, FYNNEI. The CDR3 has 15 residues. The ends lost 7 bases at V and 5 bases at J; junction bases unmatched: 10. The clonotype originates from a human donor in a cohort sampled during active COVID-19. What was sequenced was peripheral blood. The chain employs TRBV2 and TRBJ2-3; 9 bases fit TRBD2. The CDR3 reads CASIGLREGRDTQYF. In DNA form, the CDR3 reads TGTGCCAGCATCGGATTGCGGGAGGGGAGAGATACGCAGTATTTT.